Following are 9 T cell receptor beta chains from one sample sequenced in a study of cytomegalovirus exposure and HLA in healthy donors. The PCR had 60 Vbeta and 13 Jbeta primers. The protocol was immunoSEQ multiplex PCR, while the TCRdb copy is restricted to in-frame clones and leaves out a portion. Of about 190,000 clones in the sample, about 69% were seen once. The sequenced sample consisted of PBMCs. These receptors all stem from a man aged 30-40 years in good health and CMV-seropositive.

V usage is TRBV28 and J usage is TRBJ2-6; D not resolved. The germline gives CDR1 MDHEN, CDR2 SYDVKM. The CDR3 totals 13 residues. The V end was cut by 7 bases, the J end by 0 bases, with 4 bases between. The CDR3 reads CASIGSGANVLTF. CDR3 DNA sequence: TGTGCCAGCATCGGCTCTGGGGCCAACGTCCTGACTTTC.

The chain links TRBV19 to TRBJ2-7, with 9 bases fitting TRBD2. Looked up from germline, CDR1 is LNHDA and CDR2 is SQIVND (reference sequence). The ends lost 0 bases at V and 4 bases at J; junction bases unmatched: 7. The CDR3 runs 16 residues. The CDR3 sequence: CASSIDRGSGGYEQYF. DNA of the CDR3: TGTGCCAGTAGTATAGATCGTGGTAGCGGGGGATACGAGCAGTACTTC.

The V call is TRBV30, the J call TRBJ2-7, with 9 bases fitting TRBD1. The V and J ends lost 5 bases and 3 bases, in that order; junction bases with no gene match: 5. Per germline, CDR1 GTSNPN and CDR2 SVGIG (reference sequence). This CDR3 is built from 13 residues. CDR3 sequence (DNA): TGTGCCTGGGACGGACAGGGGCACTACGAGCAGTACTTC. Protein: CAWDGQGHYEQYF.

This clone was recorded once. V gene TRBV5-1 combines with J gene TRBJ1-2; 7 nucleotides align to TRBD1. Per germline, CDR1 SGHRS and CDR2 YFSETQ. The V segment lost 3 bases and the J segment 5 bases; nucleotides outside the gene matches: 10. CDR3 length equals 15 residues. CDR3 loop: CASSSDRDSGYGYTF. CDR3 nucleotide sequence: TGCGCCAGCAGCTCCGACAGGGATTCCGGGTATGGCTACACCTTC.

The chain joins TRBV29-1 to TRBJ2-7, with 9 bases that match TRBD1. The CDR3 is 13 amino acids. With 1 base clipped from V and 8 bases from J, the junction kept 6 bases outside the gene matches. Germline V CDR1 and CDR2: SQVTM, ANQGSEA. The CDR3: CSVEVGTGLQQYF. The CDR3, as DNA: TGCAGCGTTGAAGTCGGGACAGGGCTTCAGCAGTACTTC.

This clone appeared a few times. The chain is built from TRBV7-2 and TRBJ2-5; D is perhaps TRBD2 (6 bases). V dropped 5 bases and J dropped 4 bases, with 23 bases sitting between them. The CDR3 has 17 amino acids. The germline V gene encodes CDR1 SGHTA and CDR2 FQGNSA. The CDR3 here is CASSIQAAGLTLETQYF. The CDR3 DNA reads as TGTGCCAGCAGCATCCAGGCCGCGGGGCTTACTTTAGAGACCCAGTACTTC.

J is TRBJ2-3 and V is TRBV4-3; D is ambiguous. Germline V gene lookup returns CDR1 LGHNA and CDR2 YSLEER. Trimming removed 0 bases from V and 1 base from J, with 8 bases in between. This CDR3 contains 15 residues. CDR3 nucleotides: TGCGCCAGCAGCCAAGATGCTACCCGCACAGATACGCAGTATTTT. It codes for CASSQDATRTDTQYF.

CDR3 sequence (DNA): TGTGCCAGCAGCCTCAACGGGGGTCTAGCGGCCACAGATACGCAGTATTTT. It codes for CASSLNGGLAATDTQYF. The chain couples TRBV14 to TRBJ2-3, with 7 positions matching TRBD2. The J segment lost 2 bases and the V segment lost 4 bases, leaving 12 bases of the junction unmatched. The CDR3 contains 17 residues. Germline V CDR1 and CDR2: SGHDN, FVKESK. The variable domain in full, with the rest retrieved from reference TRBV14 and TRBJ2-3, is EAGVTQFPSHSVIEKGQTVTLRCDPISGHDNLYWYRRVMGKEIKFLLHFVKESKQDESGMPNNRFLAERTGGTYSTLKVQPAELEDSGVYFCASSLNGGLAATDTQYFGPGTRLTVL.

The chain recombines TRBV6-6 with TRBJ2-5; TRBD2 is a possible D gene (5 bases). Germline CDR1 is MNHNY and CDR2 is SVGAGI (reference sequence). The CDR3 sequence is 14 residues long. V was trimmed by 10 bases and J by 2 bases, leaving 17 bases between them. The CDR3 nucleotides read TGTGCCACCTACCCAGGAACTAGACAAGAGACCCAGTACTTC. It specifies CATYPGTRQETQYF.